The rows below give T cell receptor beta chains drawn from one sample of a study of OX40 agonist ivuxolimab in advanced cancers. The method was immunoSEQ multiplex PCR; TCRdb's version includes in-frame clones alone and lacks a portion of them. Counted here are some 80,000 clones, 94% occurring once; the ten biggest clones make up 20%. The sequencing used CD4+ or CD8+ T cells sorted from blood, collected in a trial of the OX40 agonist ivuxolimab. These receptors were collected from an adult with an advanced solid tumor such as melanoma, head and neck, liver or kidney cancer. The CDR3 runs from the conserved cysteine through the conserved F or W. The D gene is left open where the match is weak.

cdr3_nt: TGCGCCAGCAGCCTCGGGACCGCCGGAAACACCATATATTTT
cdr3_aa: CASSLGTAGNTIYF
d_call: .
j_call: TRBJ1-3
v_call: TRBV5-1

cdr3_nt: TGTGCCAGCAGCCCGTGGACAGGGGGGAACACTGAAGCTTTCTTT
cdr3_aa: CASSPWTGGNTEAFF
d_call: TRBD1
j_call: TRBJ1-1
v_call: TRBV7-6

cdr3_nt: TGTGCCAGCAGCTTCGGGGGTGGCGCCACTGAAGCTTTCTTT
cdr3_aa: CASSFGGGATEAFF
d_call: .
j_call: TRBJ1-1
v_call: TRBV7-6

cdr3_nt: TGCGCCAGCAGCACCACCTACGAGCAGTACTTC
cdr3_aa: CASSTTYEQYF
d_call: .
j_call: TRBJ2-7
v_call: TRBV4-1

cdr3_nt: TGTGCCAGCAGTTCACACCGGGACAGGGTTGCGCTAGCGGGAGGCGAGCAGTACTTC
cdr3_aa: CASSSHRDRVALAGGEQYF
d_call: TRBD2
j_call: TRBJ2-7
v_call: TRBV27

cdr3_nt: TGTGCCAGCAGCTTAGGGTCAGTCACTGAAGCTTTCTTT
cdr3_aa: CASSLGSVTEAFF
d_call: .
j_call: TRBJ1-1
v_call: TRBV7-3

cdr3_nt: TGTGCCAGCAGCCGGTGGGGTGAGGGCTATGGCTACACCTTC
cdr3_aa: CASSRWGEGYGYTF
d_call: .
j_call: TRBJ1-2
v_call: TRBV7-9

cdr3_nt: TGTGCCAGCACCCAGGGTGGGACAGCGAACACCGGGGAGCTGTTTTTT
cdr3_aa: CASTQGGTANTGELFF
d_call: TRBD1
j_call: TRBJ2-2
v_call: TRBV11-3

cdr3_nt: TGTGCCAGTAGTGGCTTACAGGGGGCTTCTAGGAACACTGAAGCTTTCTTT
cdr3_aa: CASSGLQGASRNTEAFF
d_call: TRBD1
j_call: TRBJ1-1
v_call: TRBV19

cdr3_nt: TGTGCCAGCAGTGAAGGACGGTCCTATGGCTACACCTTC
cdr3_aa: CASSEGRSYGYTF
d_call: .
j_call: TRBJ1-2
v_call: TRBV6-5

cdr3_nt: TGCGCCAGCAGCCAAGAGGGACAGGGCTCCTACGAGCAGTACTTC
cdr3_aa: CASSQEGQGSYEQYF
d_call: TRBD1
j_call: TRBJ2-7
v_call: TRBV4-3

cdr3_nt: TGCGCCAGCAGCCAAGAAGCCAGGAATCGGAATCAGCCCCAGCATTTT
cdr3_aa: CASSQEARNRNQPQHF
d_call: .
j_call: TRBJ1-5
v_call: TRBV4-1

cdr3_nt: TGTGCCAGCAGCGCGAGATGGGTGGCCACTGAAGCTTTCTTT
cdr3_aa: CASSARWVATEAFF
d_call: .
j_call: TRBJ1-1
v_call: TRBV9

cdr3_nt: TGTGCCAGCAGCCACAGGGGCGACTACGAGCAGTACTTC
cdr3_aa: CASSHRGDYEQYF
d_call: .
j_call: TRBJ2-7
v_call: TRBV14

cdr3_nt: TGTGCCAGCAGCTGGGACTACCGACAAGAGACCCAGTACTTC
cdr3_aa: CASSWDYRQETQYF
d_call: TRBD2
j_call: TRBJ2-5
v_call: TRBV6-5